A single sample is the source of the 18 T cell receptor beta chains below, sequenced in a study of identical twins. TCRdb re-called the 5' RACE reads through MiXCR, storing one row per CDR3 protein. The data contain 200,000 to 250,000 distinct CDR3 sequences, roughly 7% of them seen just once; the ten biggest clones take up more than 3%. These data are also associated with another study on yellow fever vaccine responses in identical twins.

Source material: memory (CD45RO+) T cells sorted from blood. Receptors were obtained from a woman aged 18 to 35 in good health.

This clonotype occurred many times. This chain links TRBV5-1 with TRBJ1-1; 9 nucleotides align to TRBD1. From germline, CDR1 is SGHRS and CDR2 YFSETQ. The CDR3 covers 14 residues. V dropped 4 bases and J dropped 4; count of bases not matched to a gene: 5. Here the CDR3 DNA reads TGCGCCAGCAGCCAGGGACAGGGAGGCACTGAAGCTTTCTTT. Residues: CASSQGQGGTEAFF.

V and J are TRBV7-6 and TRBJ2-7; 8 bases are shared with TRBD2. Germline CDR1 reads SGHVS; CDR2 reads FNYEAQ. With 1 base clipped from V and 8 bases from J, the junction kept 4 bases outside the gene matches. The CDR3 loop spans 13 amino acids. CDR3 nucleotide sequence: TGTGCCAGCAGCTTAGACCAGCGGGAGAAGCAGTACTTC. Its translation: CASSLDQREKQYF.

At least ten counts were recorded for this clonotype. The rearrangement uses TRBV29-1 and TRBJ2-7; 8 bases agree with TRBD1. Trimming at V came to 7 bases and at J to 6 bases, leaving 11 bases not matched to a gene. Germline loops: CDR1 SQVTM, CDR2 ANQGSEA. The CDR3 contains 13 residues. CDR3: CSAQDREAGEQYF. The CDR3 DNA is TGCAGCGCCCAGGACAGGGAGGCGGGCGAGCAGTACTTC.

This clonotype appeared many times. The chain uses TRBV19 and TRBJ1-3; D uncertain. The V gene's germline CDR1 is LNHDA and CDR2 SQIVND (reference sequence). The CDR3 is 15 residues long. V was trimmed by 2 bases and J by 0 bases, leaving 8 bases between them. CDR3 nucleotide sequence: TGTGCCAGTAGTATATGGAGACCCTCTGGAAACACCATATATTTT. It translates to CASSIWRPSGNTIYF.

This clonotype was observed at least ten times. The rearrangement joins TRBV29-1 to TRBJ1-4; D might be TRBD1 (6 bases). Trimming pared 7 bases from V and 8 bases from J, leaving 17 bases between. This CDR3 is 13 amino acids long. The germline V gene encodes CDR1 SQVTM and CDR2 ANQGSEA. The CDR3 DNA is TGCAGCGGGGGAACGGGGGCGCGGGAAAAACTGTTTTTT. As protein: CSGGTGAREKLFF.

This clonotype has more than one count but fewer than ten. The CDR3 DNA reads as TGCAGTGCCCCGGACAGGGGAGCATTTAGAGACGAGCAGTACTTC. Its translation is CSAPDRGAFRDEQYF. The rearrangement links TRBV20-1 to TRBJ2-7; 9 nucleotides align to TRBD1. V lost 6 bases, J lost 5 bases, and 14 bases stayed unmatched. CDR3 length: 15 amino acids. Germline V gives CDR1 DFQATT, CDR2 SNEGSKA (reference sequence).

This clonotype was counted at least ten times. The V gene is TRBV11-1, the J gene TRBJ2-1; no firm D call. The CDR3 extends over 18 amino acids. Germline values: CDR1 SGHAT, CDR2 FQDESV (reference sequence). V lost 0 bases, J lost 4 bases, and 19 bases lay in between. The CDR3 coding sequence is TGTGCCAGCAGCTTAGCGTTTGGGCAGAATTTGATGTACAATGAGCAGTTCTTC. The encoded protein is CASSLAFGQNLMYNEQFF.

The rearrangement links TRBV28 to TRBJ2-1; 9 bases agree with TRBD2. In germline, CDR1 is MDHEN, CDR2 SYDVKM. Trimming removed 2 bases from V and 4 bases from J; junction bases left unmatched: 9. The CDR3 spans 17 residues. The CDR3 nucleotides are TGTGCCAGCAGTTTACAGTGGATAGCGGGAGCATACAATGAGCAGTTCTTC. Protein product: CASSLQWIAGAYNEQFF.

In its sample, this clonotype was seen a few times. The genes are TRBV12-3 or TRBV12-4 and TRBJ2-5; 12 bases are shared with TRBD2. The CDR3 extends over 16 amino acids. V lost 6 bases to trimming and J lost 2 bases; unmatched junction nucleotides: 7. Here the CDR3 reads CASSWTSGALQETQYF. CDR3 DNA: TGTGCCAGCAGCTGGACTAGCGGGGCCCTACAAGAGACCCAGTACTTC.

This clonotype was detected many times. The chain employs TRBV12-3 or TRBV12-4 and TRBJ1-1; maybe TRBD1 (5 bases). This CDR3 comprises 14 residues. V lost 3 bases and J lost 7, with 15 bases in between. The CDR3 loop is CASSFGDPMGEAFF. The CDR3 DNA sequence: TGTGCCAGCAGTTTTGGGGACCCAATGGGTGAAGCTTTCTTT.

The CDR3 reads CASLSLGYTF. CDR3 DNA sequence: TGTGCCAGCCTAAGCCTTGGCTACACCTTC. The rearrangement uses TRBV2 and TRBJ1-2; D not resolved. Germline V CDR1 and CDR2: SNHLY, FYNNEI. V gave up 8 bases and J gave up 7 bases, with 8 bases separating them. The CDR3 totals 10 residues.

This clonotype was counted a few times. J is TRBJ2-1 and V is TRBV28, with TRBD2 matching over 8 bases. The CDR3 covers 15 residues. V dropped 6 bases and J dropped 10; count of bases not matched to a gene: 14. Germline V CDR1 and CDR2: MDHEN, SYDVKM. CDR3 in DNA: TGTGCCAGCAGGGTCTCGGGACTAGACCTCCGGGAGCAGTTCTTC. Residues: CASRVSGLDLREQFF.

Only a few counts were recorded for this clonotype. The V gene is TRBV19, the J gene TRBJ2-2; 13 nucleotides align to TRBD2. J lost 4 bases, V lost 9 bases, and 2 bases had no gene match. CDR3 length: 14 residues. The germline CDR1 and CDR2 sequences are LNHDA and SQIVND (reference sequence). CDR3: CASRLAGGTGELFF. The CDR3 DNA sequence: TGTGCCAGCCGACTAGCGGGGGGCACCGGGGAGCTGTTTTTT.

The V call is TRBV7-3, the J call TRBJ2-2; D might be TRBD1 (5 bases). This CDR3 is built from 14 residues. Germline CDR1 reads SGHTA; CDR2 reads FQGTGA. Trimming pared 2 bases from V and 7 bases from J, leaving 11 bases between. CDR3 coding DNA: TGTGCCAGCAGCTTATGGCAGGGTGGCGGGGAGCTGTTTTTT. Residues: CASSLWQGGGELFF.

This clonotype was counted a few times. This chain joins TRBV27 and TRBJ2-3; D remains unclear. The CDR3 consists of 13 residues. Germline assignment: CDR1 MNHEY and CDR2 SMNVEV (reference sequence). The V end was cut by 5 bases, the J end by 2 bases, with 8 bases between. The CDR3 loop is CASSHYHTDTQYF. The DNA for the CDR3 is TGTGCCAGCAGTCACTATCACACAGATACGCAGTATTTT.

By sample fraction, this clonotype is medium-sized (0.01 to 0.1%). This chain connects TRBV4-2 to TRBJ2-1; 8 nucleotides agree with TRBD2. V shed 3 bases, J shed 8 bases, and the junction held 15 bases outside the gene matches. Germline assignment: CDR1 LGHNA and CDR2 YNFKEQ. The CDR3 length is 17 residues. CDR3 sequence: CASSHSEGLGGFDEQFF. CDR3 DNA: TGTGCCAGCAGCCACTCAGAGGGACTAGGCGGATTCGATGAGCAGTTCTTC.

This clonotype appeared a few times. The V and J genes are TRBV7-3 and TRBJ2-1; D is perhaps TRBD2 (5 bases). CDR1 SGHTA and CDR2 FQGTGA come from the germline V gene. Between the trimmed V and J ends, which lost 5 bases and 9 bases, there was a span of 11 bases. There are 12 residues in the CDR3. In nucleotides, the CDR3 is TGTGCCAGCAGCCAGGCAGGAGGTGAGCAGTTCTTC. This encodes CASSQAGGEQFF.

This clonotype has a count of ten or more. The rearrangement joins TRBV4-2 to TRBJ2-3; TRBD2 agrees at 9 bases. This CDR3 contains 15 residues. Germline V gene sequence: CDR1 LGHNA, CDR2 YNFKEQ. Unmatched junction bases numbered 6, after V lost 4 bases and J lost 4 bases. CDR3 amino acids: CASSPLAGVADTQYF. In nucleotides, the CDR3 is TGTGCCAGCAGCCCATTAGCGGGAGTAGCAGATACGCAGTATTTT.